Sequencing of this TCR beta chain was carried out in a study of cytomegalovirus exposure and HLA in healthy donors. The study ran its PCR with 60 Vbeta and 13 Jbeta primers. This table comes from immunoSEQ multiplex PCR, and its TCRdb copy is limited to in-frame clones, with some not included. Of roughly 130,000 clones listed, around 83% are singletons. CDR3 length equals 14 residues. CDR1 and CDR2 from the germline V gene are LGHNT and FRNRAP. About this clone itself: Its antigen is currently unknown. The junction departs from germline at one end; a sequencing error may be responsible. Other DNA sequences in this specimen translate into the identical CDR3.

Study-wide results and caveats: Researchers counted approximately 160 TCR beta chains as cytomegalovirus-associated.

The receptor's source is a woman between 18 and 29 years old in good health and CMV-seropositive. The chain uses TRBV12-5 and TRBJ2-7; 11 positions agree with TRBD1. Sequencing was done on a sample of PBMCs. The CDR3 DNA reads as TGCGCTAGTGGCCCCGGGACAGGGGGTAATCAGCGGTACTTC. Encoded protein: CASGPGTGGNQRYF. Supplemented by reference TRBV12-5 and TRBJ2-7, the full variable domain reads DARVTQTPRHKVTEMGQEVTMRCQPILGHNTVFWYRQTMMQGLELLAYFRNRAPLDDSGMPKDRFSAEMPDATLATLKIQPSEPRDSAVYFCASGPGTGGNQRYFGPGTRLTVT.